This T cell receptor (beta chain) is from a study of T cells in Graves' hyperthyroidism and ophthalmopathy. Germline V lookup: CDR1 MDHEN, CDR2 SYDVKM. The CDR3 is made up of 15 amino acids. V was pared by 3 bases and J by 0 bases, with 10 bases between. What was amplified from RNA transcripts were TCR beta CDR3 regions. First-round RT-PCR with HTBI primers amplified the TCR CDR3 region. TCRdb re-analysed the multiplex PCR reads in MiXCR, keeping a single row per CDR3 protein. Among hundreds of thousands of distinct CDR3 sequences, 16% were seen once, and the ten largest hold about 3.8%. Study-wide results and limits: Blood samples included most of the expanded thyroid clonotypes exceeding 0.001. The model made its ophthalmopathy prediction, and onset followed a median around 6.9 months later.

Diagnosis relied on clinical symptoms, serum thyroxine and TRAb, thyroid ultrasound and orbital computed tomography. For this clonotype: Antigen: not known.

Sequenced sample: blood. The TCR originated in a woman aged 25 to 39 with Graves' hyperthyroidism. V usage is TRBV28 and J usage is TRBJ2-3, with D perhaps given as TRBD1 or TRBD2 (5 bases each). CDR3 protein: CASSFWGGSTDTQYF. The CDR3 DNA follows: TGTGCCAGCAGTTTTTGGGGCGGGAGCACAGATACGCAGTATTTT.